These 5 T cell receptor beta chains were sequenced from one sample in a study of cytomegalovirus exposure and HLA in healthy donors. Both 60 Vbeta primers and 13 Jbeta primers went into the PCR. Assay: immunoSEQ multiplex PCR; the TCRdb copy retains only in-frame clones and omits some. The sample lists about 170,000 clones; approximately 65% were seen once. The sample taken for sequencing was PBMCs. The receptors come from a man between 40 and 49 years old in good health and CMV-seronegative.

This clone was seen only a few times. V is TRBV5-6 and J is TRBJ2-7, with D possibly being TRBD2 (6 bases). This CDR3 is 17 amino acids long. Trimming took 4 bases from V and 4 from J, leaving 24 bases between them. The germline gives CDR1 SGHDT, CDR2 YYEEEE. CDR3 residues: CASSRGAGSLLAYEQYF. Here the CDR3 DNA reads TGTGCCAGCAGCCGGGGAGCGGGTTCCCTCTTAGCTTACGAGCAGTACTTC.

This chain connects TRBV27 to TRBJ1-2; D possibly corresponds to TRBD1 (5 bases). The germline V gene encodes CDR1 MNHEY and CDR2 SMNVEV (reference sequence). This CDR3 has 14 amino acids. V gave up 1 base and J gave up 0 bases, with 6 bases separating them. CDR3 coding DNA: TGTGCCAGCAGTTTATTGGGGCCTAACTATGGCTACACCTTC. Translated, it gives CASSLLGPNYGYTF.

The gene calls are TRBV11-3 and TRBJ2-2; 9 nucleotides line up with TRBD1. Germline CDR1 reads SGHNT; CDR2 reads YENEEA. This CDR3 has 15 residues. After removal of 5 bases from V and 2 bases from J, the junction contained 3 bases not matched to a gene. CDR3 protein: CASSPGQGNTGELFF. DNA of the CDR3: TGTGCCAGCAGCCCGGGACAGGGTAACACCGGGGAGCTGTTTTTT.

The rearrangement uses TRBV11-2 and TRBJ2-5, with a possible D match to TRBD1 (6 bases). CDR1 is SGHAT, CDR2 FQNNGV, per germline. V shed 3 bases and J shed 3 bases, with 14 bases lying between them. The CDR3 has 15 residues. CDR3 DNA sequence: TGTGCCAGCAGCTTCCCCGGGACATTGAAAGAGACCCAGTACTTC. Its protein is CASSFPGTLKETQYF.

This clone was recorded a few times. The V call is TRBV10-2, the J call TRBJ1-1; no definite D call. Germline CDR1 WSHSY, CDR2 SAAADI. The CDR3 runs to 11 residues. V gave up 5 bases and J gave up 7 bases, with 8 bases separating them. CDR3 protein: CASSSGFEAFF. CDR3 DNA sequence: TGCGCCAGCAGTTCGGGGTTTGAAGCTTTCTTT.